The 7 T cell receptor beta chains below come from one sample, sequenced in a study of T-cell memory formation after mild COVID-19. MiXCR, applied by TCRdb to the 5' RACE reads, yields one record per CDR3 protein. The table lists a few hundred thousand distinct CDR3 sequences, roughly 15% of them singletons. Sequencing input: PBMCs or a T cell subset sorted from them (not recorded which). The receptor source for this set is a young man who had mild COVID-19 (a few samples of this study predate the infection). Cell type and time point are not known.

The V gene is TRBV7-9, the J gene TRBJ2-4; D gene ambiguous. With 3 bases removed from V and 6 bases from J, the gap between germline ends came to 6 bases. Per germline, CDR1 SEHNR and CDR2 FQNEAQ (reference sequence). This CDR3 is 12 amino acids long. CDR3 nucleotide sequence: TGTGCCAGCAGCTTTCACAGAAACATTCAGTACTTC. It is translated as CASSFHRNIQYF.

The chain is built from TRBV5-1 and TRBJ1-1, with D perhaps matching TRBD1 (6 bases). The CDR3 extends over 14 amino acids. Germline CDR1 SGHRS, CDR2 YFSETQ. V lost 6 bases and J 0 bases, leaving 12 bases between the germline ends. The chain's CDR3 is CASTVTGLNTEAFF. CDR3 nucleotide sequence: TGCGCCAGCACGGTGACAGGATTGAACACTGAAGCTTTCTTT.

This clonotype was detected ten times or more. The rearrangement uses TRBV4-1 and TRBJ2-3; D may correspond to TRBD1 or TRBD2 (5 bases each). Trimming took off 4 bases at V and 0 bases at J, with 20 bases between the two ends. CDR3 length equals 18 residues. Germline loops: CDR1 MGHRA, CDR2 YSYEKL. CDR3 region: CASSLQTGTDTSTDTQYF. DNA for the CDR3: TGCGCCAGCAGCCTCCAGACCGGGACCGACACTAGCACAGATACGCAGTATTTT.

This clonotype was detected a few times. The V and J genes are TRBV6-5 and TRBJ1-2; TRBD1 matches 7 bases. This CDR3 is 14 amino acids long. Unmatched junction bases numbered 4, after V lost 2 bases and J lost 4 bases. The germline gives CDR1 MNHEY, CDR2 SVGAGI. CDR3 loop: CASSYTTGFYGYTF. As DNA, the CDR3 is TGTGCCAGCAGTTACACGACAGGGTTCTATGGCTACACCTTC.

In its sample, this clonotype was seen a few times. Here the CDR3 reads CSVAVAKSSYNEQFF. The CDR3, as DNA: TGCAGCGTTGCAGTAGCGAAGAGCTCCTACAATGAGCAGTTCTTC. The J gene is TRBJ2-1, the V gene TRBV29-1; a weak D match, TRBD2 (5 bases). The ends were cut back, 4 bases at V and 0 bases at J, with 13 bases in the middle. CDR1 SQVTM and CDR2 ANQGSEA come from the germline V gene. The CDR3 has 15 residues.

The chain is built from TRBV29-1 and TRBJ2-3; D tentatively fits TRBD1 or TRBD2 (6 bases each). Germline V gene data show CDR1 as SQVTM and CDR2 as ANQGSEA. Trimming removed 2 bases from V and 1 base from J, with 10 bases in between. The CDR3 is made up of 14 amino acids. This CDR3 reads CSVESGGRTDTQYF. The CDR3 DNA reads TGCAGCGTTGAAAGTGGGGGGCGCACAGATACGCAGTATTTT.

This clonotype came up a few times. The genes are TRBV30 and TRBJ1-5; TRBD1 matches at 7 bases. Germline values: CDR1 GTSNPN, CDR2 SVGIG (reference sequence). The V segment lost 6 bases and the J segment 3 bases; nucleotides outside the gene matches: 5. The CDR3 has 13 residues. CDR3 nucleotides: TGTGCCTGTTCAGGGGGGATCAATCAGCCCCAGCATTTT. Amino acid sequence: CACSGGINQPQHF.